The sample holds many counts of the clone carrying this T cell receptor beta chain. This CDR3 is 14 amino acids long. Per the germline V gene, CDR1 is SGHAT and CDR2 is FQNNGV. V was trimmed by 5 bases and J by 4 bases, leaving 15 bases between them. Primers used in a second PCR of roughly 6 to 11 cycles were a sample-barcoded 5' primer and a J-beta primer mix. TCRdb re-analysed the 5' RACE reads in MiXCR, keeping a single row per CDR3 protein. This table holds 630,000 or so distinct CDR3 sequences, 32% found once. The sample originates from a study of blood T cells in healthy people across ages. This clonotype originated in a woman of 80 years or more in good health. The sequenced sample consisted of blood. The chain combines TRBV11-2 with TRBJ2-7; D unresolved. In DNA, the CDR3 is TGTGCCAGCAGCCCCCGTGGAGATCTTTACGAGCAGTACTTC. Its translation: CASSPRGDLYEQYF. Full variable domain (rest looked up from reference TRBV11-2 and TRBJ2-7): EAGVAQSPRYKIIEKRQSVAFWCNPISGHATLYWYQQILGQGPKLLIQFQNNGVVDDSQLPKDRFSAERLKGVDSTLKIQPAKLEDSAVYLCASSPRGDLYEQYFGPGTRLTVT.